This TCR beta chain appears in the sequencing data of a study of CD8 T cells in Susac syndrome. The V and J ends lost 0 bases and 4 bases, in that order; junction bases with no gene match: 12. The CDR3 spans 17 residues. Per germline, CDR1 MGHRA and CDR2 YSYEKL. From blood CD8+ and CD4+ T cells, the TCR beta chain was sequenced. Negative isolation yielded the CD8+ and CD4+ T cells, while FACS enriched the TEMRA cells. RNA amounts of 0.5 to 1 ug underwent reverse transcription with random hexamers. Across 54 Vbeta and 13 Jbeta, immunoSEQ multiplex PCR amplified TCR beta CDR3. TCRdb ran MiXCR on the immunoSEQ multiplex PCR reads and lists one entry per CDR3 protein. The profile shows roughly 250,000 distinct CDR3 sequences, 95% to 97% of them singletons.

Material: CD4+ T cells from PBMCs. The rearrangement links TRBV4-1 to TRBJ2-7, with 7 bases identical to TRBD1. This TCR derives from a human donor with Susac syndrome. For the CDR3, the DNA is TGCGCCAGCAGCCAAGAAAGGAGACAGGGTTCTGATTACGAGCAGTACTTC. Translating gives CASSQERRQGSDYEQYF.